This T cell receptor beta chain comes out of a study of neurological immune-mediated disorders. Study summary: Of the roughly 35 patients who had multiple sclerosis, around 30 had the relapsing-remitting form and 3 had the secondary progressive form.

The V gene lost 7 bases and the J gene lost 4 bases, with 17 bases spanning the gap. The CDR3 covers 14 residues. The germline V gene encodes CDR1 SGHRS and CDR2 YFSETQ. Study-wide results and caveats: None of the CDR3 amino acid sequences of expanded clones recurred across subjects, suggesting private repertoires in all groups. When the repertoires were grouped phylogenetically, those of 18 of the 34 multiple sclerosis patients came together in a single cluster of related CDR3 sequences, which points to a possible repertoire-level signature.

The cDNA was synthesized by 5'RACE incorporating 10-nucleotide random UMIs. TCRdb used MiXCR to reprocess the 5' RACE reads, holding one entry per CDR3 protein. The repertoire consists of roughly 43,000 distinct CDR3 sequences, with about 2% occurring once and the leading ten covering around 2%. In this sample, this clonotype turned up many times. The antigen remains unidentified. This TCR derives from a middle-aged woman with multiple sclerosis. Sequenced input: PBMCs. The chain recombines TRBV5-1 with TRBJ1-2, with a possible D match to TRBD1 (5 bases). In nucleotides, the CDR3 is TGCGCCAGCCGGGGCCTCGGACCCCCCTATGGCTACACCTTC. Amino acids: CASRGLGPPYGYTF.